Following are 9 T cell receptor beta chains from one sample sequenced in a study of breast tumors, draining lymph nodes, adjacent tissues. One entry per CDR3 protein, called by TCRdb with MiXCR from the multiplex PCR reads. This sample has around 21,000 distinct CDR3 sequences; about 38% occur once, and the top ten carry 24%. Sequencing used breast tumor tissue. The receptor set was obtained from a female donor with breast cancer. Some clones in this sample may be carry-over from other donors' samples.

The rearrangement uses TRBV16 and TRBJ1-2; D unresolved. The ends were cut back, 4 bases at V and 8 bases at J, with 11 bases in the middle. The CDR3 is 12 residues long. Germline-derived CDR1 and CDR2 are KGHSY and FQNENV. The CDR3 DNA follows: TGTGCCAGCAGCCCCGTAGGCCGCGGCTACACCTTC. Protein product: CASSPVGRGYTF.

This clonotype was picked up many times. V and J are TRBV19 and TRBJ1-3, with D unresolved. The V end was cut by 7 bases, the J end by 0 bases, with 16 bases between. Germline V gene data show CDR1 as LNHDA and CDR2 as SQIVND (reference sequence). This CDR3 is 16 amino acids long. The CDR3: CASTSYGVSSGNTIYF. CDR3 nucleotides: TGTGCCAGTACTTCCTACGGGGTCAGCTCTGGAAACACCATATATTTT.

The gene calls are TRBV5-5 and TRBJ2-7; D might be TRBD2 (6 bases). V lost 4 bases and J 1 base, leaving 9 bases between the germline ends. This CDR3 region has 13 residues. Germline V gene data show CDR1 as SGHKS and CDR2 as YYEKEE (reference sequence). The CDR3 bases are TGTGCCAGCAGCGACGGACTATCCTACGAGCAGTACTTC. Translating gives CASSDGLSYEQYF.

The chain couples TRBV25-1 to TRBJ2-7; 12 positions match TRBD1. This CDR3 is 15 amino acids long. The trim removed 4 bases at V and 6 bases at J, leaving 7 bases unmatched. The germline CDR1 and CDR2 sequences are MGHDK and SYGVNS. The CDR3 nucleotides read TGTGCCAGCAGTGTGGGGGGACAGGGGGCAGGCGAGCAGTACTTC. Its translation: CASSVGGQGAGEQYF.

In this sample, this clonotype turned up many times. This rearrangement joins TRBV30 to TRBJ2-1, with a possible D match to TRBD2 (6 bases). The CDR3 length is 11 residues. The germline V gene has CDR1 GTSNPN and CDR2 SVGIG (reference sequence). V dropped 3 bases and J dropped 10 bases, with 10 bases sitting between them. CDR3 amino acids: CAWSEGLEQFF. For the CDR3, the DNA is TGTGCCTGGAGCGAAGGACTAGAGCAGTTCTTC.

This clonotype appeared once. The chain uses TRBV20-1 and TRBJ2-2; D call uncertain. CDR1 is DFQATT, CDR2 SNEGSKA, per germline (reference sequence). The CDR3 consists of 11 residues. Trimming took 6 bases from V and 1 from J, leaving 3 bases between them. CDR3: CSALNTGELFF. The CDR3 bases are TGCAGTGCCTTGAACACCGGGGAGCTGTTTTTT.

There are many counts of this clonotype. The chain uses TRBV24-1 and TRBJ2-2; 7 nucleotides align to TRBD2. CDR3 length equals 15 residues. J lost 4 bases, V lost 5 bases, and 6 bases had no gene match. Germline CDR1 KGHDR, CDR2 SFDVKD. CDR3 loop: CATSVGPGGTGELFF. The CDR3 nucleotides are TGTGCCACCAGTGTAGGGCCGGGGGGCACCGGGGAGCTGTTTTTT.

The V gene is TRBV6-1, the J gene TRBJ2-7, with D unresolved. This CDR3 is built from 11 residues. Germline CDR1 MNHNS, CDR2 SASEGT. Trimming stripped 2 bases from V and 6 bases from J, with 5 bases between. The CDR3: CASSEYGEQYF. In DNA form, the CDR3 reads TGTGCCAGCAGTGAATATGGCGAGCAGTACTTC.

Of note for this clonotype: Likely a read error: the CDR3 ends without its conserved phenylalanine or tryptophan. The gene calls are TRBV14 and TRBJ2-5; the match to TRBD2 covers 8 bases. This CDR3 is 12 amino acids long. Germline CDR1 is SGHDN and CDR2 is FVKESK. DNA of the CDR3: TGTACCAGCTTAACGGGAGGGAAGACCCAGTACCTC. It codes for CTSLTGGKTQYL.